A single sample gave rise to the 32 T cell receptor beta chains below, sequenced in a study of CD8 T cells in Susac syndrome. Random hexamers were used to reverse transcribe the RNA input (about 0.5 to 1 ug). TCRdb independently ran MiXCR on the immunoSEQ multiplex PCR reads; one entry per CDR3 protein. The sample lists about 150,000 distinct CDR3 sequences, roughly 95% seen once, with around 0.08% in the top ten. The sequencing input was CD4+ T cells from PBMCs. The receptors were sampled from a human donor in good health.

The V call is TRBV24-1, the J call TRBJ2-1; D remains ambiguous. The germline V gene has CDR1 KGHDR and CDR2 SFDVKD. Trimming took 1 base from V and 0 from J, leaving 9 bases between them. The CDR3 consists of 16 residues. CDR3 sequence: CATSDFDASSYNEQFF. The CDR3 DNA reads TGTGCCACCAGTGATTTTGACGCAAGCTCCTACAATGAGCAGTTCTTC.

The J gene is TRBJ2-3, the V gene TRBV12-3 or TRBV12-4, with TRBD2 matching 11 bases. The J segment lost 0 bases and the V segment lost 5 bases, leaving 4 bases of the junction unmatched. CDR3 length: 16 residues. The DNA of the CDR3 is TGTGCCAGCAGTCCTATAGCGGGAGGGAGCACAGATACGCAGTATTTT. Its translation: CASSPIAGGSTDTQYF.

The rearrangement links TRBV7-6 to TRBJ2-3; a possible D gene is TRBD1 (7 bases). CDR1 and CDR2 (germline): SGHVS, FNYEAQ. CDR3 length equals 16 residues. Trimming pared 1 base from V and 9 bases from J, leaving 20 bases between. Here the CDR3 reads CASSLEAGGGMRTQYF. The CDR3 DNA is TGTGCCAGCAGCTTAGAGGCAGGGGGAGGAATGCGCACGCAGTATTTT.

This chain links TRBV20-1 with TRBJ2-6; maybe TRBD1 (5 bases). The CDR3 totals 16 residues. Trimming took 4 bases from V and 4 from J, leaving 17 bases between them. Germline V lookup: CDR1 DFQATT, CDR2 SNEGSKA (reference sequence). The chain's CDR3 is CSANTIQDFGANVLTF. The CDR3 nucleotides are TGCAGTGCTAACACAATACAGGATTTCGGGGCCAACGTCCTGACTTTC.

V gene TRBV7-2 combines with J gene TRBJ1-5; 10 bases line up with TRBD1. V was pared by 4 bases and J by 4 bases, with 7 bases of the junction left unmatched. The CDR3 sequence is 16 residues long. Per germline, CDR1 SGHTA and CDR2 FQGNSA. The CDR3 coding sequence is TGTGCCAGCAGCTCCGGGACAGGGGTTCGAAATCAGCCCCAGCATTTT. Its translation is CASSSGTGVRNQPQHF.

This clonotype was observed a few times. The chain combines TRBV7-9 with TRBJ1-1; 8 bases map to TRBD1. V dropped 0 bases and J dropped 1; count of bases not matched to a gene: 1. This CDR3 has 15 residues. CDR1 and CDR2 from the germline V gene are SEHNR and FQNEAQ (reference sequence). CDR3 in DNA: TGTGCCAGCAGCTTAGCCGGGACAGGGAACACTGAAGCTTTCTTT. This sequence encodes CASSLAGTGNTEAFF.

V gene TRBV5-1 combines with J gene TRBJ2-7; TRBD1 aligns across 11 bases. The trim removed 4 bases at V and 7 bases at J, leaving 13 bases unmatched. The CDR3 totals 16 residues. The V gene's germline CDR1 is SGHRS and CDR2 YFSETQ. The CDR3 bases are TGCGCCAGCAGCCCGCTCCAACCGGGACAGGGGGAGGAGCAGTACTTC. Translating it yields CASSPLQPGQGEEQYF.

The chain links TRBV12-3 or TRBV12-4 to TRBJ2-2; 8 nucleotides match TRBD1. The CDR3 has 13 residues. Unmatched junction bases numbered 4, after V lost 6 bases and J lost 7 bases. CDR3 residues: CASRRTGFGELFF. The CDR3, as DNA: TGTGCCAGCAGGAGGACAGGGTTCGGGGAGCTGTTTTTT.

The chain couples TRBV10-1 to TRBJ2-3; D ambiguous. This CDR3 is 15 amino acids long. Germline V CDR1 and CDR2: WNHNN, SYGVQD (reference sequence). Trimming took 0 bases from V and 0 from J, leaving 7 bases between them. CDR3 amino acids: CASSESARSTDTQYF. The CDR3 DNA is TGCGCCAGCAGTGAGTCCGCCAGAAGCACAGATACGCAGTATTTT.

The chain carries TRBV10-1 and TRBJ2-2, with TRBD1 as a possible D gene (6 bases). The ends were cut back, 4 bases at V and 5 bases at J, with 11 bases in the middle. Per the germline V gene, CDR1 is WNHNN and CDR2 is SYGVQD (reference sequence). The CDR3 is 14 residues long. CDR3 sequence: CASSASQGTGELFF. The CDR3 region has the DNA TGCGCCAGCAGTGCCTCCCAGGGGACCGGGGAGCTGTTTTTT.

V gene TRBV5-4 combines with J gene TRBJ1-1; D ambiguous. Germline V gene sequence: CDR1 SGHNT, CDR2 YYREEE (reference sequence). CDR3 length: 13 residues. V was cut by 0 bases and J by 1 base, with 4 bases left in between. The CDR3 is CASSLGENTEAFF. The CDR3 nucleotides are TGTGCCAGCAGCTTGGGGGAGAACACTGAAGCTTTCTTT.

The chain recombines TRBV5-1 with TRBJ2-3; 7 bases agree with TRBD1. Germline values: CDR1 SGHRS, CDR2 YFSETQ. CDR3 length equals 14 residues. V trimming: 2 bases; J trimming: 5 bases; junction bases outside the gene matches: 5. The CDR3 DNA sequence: TGCGCCAGCAGCTTAGAAGGGGGCAGAGATACGCAGTATTTT. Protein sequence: CASSLEGGRDTQYF.

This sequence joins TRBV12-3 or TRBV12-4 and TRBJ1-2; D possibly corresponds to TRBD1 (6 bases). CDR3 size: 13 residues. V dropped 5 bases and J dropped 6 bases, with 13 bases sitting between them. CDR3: CASSLTGTDGYTF. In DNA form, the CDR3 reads TGTGCCAGCAGTCTAACAGGGACGGATGGCTACACCTTC.

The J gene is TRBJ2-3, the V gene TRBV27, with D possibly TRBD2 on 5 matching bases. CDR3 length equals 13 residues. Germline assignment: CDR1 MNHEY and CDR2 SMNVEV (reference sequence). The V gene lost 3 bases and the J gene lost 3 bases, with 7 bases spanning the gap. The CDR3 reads CASSFTGTDTQYF. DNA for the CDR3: TGTGCCAGCAGTTTTACGGGAACAGATACGCAGTATTTT.

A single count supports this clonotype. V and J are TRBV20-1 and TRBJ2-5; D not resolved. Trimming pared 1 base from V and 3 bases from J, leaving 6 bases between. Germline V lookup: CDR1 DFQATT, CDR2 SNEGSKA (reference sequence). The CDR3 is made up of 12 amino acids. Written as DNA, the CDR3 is TGCAGTGCTAGAGTTGGGGAAGAGACCCAGTACTTC. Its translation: CSARVGEETQYF.

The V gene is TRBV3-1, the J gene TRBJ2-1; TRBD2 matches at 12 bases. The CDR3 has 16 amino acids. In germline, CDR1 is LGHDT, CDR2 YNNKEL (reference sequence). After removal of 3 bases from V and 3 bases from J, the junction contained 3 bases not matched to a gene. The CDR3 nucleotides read TGTGCCAGCAGCCATCCTAGCGGGAGGGGCTACAATGAGCAGTTCTTC. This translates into CASSHPSGRGYNEQFF.

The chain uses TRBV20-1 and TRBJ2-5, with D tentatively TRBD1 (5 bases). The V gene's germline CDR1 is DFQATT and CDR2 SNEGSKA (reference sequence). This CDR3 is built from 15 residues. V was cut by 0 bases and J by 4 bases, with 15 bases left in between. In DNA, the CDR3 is TGCAGTGCTAGAGATCCAGGGCAGACATCAGAGACCCAGTACTTC. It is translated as CSARDPGQTSETQYF.

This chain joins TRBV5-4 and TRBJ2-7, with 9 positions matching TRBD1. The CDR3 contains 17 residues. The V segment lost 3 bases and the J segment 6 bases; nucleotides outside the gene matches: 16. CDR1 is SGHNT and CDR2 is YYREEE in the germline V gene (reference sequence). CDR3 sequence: CASSSPSRTGVVGEQYF. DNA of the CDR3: TGTGCCAGCAGCTCACCCTCACGGACAGGGGTGGTTGGCGAGCAGTACTTC. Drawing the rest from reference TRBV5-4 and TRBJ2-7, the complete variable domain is ETGVTQSPTHLIKTRGQQVTLRCSSQSGHNTVSWYQQALGQGPQFIFQYYREEENGRGNFPPRFSGLQFPNYSSELNVNALELDDSALYLCASSSPSRTGVVGEQYFGPGTRLTVT.

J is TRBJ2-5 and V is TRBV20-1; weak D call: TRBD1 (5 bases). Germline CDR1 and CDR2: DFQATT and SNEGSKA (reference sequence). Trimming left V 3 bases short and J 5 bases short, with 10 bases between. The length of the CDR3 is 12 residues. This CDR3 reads CSASPGKETQYF. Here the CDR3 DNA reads TGCAGTGCTAGTCCAGGGAAGGAGACCCAGTACTTC.

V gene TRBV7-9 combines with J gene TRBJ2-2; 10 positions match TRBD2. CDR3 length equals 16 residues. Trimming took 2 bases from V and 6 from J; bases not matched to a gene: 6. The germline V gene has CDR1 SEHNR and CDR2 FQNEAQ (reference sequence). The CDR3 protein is CASSLSSGRYPGELFF. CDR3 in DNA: TGTGCCAGCAGCTTATCTAGCGGGAGATATCCCGGGGAGCTGTTTTTT.

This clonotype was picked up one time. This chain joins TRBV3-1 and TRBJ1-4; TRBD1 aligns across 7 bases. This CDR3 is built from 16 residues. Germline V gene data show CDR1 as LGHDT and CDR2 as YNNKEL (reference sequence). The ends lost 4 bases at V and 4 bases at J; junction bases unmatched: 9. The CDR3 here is CASSRLTGAVNEKLFF. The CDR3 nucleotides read TGTGCCAGCAGCCGATTAACAGGGGCAGTTAATGAAAAACTGTTTTTT.

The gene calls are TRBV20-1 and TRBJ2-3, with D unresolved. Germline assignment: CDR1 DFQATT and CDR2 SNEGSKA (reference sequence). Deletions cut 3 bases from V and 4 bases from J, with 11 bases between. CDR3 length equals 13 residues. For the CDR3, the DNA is TGCAGTGCTAGGATCCAGATAGCAGATACGCAGTATTTT. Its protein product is CSARIQIADTQYF.

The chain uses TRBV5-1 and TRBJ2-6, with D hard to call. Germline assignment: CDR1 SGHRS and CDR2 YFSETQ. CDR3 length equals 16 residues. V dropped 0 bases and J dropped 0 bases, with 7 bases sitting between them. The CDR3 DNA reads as TGCGCCAGCAGCTTGGCAGTGGCCTCTGGGGCCAACGTCCTGACTTTC. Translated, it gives CASSLAVASGANVLTF.

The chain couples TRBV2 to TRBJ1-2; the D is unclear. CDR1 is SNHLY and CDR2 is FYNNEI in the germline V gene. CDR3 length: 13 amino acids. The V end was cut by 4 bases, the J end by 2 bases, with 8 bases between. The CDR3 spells CASSGTLNYGYTF. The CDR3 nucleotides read TGTGCCAGCAGTGGGACGTTGAACTATGGCTACACCTTC.

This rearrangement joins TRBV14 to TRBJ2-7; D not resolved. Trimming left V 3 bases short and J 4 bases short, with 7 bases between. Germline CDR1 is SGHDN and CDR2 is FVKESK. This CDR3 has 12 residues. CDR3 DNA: TGTGCCAGCAGCCACGTGGGGTACGAGCAGTACTTC. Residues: CASSHVGYEQYF.

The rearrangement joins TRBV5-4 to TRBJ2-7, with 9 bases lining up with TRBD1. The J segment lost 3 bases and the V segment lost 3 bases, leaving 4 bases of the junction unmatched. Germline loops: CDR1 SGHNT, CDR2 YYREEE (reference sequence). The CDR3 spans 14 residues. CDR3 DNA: TGTGCCAGCAGCTGGATGGGACAGGGCTACGAGCAGTACTTC. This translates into CASSWMGQGYEQYF.

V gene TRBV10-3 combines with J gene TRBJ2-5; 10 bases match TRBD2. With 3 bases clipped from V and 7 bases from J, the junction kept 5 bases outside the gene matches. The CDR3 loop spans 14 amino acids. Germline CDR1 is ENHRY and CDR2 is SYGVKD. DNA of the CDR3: TGTGCCATCAGTGAAAATATAGCGGGAGGGACCCAGTACTTC. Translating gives CAISENIAGGTQYF.

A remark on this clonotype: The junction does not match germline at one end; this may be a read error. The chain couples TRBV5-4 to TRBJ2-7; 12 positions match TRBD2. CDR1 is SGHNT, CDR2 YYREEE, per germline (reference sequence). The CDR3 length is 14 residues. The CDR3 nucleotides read TGTGCCAGCAGCTTGGGCGGGAGACTAGCGGGAGTACCCTTC. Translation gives CASSLGGRLAGVPF.

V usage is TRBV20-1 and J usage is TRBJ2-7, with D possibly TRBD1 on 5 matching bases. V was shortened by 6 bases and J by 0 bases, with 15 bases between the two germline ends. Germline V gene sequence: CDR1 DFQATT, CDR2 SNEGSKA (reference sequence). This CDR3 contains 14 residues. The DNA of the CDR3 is TGCAGTGCCCAGGGCCAGGGATACTCCTACGAGCAGTACTTC. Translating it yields CSAQGQGYSYEQYF.

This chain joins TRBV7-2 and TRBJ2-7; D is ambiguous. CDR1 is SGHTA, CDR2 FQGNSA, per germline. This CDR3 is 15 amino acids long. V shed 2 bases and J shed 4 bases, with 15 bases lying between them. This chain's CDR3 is CASSLHGASRYEQYF. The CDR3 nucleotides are TGTGCCAGCAGCTTACACGGTGCGTCCCGGTACGAGCAGTACTTC.

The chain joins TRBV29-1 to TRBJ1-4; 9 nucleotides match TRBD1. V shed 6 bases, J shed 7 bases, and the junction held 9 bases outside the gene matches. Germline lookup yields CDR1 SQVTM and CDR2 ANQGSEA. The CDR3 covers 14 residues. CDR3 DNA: TGCAGCGTAACGCCACAGGGGGCTGGTGAAAAACTGTTTTTT. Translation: CSVTPQGAGEKLFF.

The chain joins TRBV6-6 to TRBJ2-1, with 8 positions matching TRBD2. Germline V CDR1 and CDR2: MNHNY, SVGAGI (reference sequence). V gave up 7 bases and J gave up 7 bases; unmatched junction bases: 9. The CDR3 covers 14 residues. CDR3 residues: CASKPSGSYNEQFF. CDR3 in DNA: TGTGCCAGCAAACCCAGCGGGAGTTATAATGAGCAGTTCTTC.